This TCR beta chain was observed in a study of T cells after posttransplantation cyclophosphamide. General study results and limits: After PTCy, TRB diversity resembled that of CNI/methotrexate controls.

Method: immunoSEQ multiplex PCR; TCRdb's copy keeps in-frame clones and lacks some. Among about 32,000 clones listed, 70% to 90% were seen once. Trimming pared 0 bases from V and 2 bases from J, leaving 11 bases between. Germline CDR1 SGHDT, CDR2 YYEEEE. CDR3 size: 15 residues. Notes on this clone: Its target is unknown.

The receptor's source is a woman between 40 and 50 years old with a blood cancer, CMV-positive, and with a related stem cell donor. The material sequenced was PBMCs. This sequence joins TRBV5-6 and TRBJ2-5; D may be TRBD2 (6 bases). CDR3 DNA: TGTGCCAGCAGCTTGGGAGCGGGCCGGCAAGAGACCCAGTACTTC. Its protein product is CASSLGAGRQETQYF. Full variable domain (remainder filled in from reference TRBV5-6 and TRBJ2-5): DAGVTQSPTHLIKTRGQQVTLRCSPKSGHDTVSWYQQALGQGPQFIFQYYEEEERQRGNFPDRFSGHQFPNYSSELNVNALLLGDSALYLCASSLGAGRQETQYFGPGTRLLVL.